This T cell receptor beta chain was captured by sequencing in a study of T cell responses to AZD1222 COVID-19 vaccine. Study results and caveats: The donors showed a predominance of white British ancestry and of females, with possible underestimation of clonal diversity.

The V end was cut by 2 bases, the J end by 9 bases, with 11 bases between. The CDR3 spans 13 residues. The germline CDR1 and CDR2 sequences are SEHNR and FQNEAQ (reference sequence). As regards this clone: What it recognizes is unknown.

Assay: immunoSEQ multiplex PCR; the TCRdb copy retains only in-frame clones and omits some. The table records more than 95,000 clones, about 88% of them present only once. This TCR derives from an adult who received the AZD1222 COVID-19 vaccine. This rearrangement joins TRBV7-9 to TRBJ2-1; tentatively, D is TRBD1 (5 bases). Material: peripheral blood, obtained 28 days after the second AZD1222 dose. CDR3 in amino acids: CASSLQGPGEQFF. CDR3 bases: TGTGCCAGCAGCTTACAGGGCCCAGGTGAGCAGTTCTTC.